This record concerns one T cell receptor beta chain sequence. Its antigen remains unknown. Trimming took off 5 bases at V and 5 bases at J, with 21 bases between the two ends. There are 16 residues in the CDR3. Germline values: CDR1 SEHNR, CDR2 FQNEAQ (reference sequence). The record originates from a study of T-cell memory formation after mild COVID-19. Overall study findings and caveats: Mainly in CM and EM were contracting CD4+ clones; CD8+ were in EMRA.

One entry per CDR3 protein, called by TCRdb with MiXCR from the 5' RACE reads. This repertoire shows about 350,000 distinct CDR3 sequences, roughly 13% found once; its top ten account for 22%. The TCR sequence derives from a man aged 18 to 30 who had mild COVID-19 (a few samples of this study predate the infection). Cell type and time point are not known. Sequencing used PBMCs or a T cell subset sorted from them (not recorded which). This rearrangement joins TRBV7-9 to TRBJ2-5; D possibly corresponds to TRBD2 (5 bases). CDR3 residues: CASSPTPGPSGETQYF. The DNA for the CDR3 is TGTGCCAGCAGCCCTACCCCGGGCCCATCGGGGGAGACCCAGTACTTC.